This record covers a single TCR beta chain. Its target is not known. With V trimmed by 7 bases and J by 3 bases, 5 bases remained unmatched. The germline V gene has CDR1 MNHNS and CDR2 SASEGT. The CDR3 consists of 14 residues. This entry is derived from a study of cytomegalovirus exposure and HLA in healthy donors. About the research overall: Earlier, 110 million or so unique TCR beta sequences were recovered from about 200 million T cells by an analysis.

PCR primers comprised 60 Vbeta and 13 Jbeta primers. Profiling relied on immunoSEQ multiplex PCR, and the TCRdb table lists in-frame clones only, not all of them. The data hold 150,000 or so clones, with about three quarters observed a single time. Study-wide points: According to a later analysis, donors in an Asian-associated ancestry cluster reportedly had fewer N-insertions than the roughly 670-donor mean.

Sequenced input: PBMCs. The rearrangement joins TRBV6-1 to TRBJ1-5; 8 bases match TRBD1. The sequence was obtained from a woman in her 50s in good health and CMV-seropositive. CDR3 DNA sequence: TGTGCCAGCACCCAGGGGGCCTACAATCAGCCCCAGCATTTT. Amino acid sequence: CASTQGAYNQPQHF.